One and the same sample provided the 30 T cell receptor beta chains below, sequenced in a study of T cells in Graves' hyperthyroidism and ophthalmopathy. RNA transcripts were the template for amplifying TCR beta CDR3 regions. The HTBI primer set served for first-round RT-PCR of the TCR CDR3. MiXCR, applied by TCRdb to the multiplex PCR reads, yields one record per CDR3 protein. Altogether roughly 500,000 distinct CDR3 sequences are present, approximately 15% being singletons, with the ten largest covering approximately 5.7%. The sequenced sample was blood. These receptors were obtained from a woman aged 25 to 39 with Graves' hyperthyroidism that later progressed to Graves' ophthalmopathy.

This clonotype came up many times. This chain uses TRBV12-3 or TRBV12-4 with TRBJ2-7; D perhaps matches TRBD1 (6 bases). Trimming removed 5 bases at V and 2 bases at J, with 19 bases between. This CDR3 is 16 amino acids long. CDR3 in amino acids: CASSGTGLGSPYEQYF. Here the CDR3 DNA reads TGTGCCAGCAGTGGAACAGGGCTAGGGAGCCCCTACGAGCAGTACTTC.

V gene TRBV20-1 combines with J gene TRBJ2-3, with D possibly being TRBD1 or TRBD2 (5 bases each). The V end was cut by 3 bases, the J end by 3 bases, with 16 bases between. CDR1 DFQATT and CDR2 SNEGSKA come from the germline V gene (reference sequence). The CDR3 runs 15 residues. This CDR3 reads CSARERGGHTDTQYF. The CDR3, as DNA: TGCAGTGCTAGGGAACGGGGCGGACATACAGATACGCAGTATTTT.

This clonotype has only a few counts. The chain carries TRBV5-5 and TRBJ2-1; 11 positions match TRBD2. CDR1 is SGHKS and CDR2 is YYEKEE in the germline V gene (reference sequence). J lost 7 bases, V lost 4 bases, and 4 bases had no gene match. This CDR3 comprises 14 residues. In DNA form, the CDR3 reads TGTGCCAGCAGCAGGACTAGCGGGTGGAATGAGCAGTTCTTC. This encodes CASSRTSGWNEQFF.

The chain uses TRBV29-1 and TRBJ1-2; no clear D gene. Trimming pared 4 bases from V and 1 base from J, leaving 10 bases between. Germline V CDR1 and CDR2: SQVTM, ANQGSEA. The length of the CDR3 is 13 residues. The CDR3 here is CSVAADFNYGYTF. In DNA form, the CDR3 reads TGCAGCGTTGCTGCAGACTTTAACTATGGCTACACCTTC. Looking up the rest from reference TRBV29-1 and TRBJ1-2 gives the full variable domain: SAVISQKPSRDICQRGTSLTIQCQVDSQVTMMFWYRQQPGQSLTLIATANQGSEATYESGFVIDKFPISRPNLTFSTLTVSNMSPEDSSIYLCSVAADFNYGYTFGSGTRLTVV.

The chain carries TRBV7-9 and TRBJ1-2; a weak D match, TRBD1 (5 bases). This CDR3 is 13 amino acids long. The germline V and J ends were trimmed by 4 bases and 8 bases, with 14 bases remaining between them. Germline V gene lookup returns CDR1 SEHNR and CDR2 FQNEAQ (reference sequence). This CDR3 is CASSYGTARGYTF. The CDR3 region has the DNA TGTGCCAGCAGCTACGGGACCGCAAGAGGCTACACCTTC.

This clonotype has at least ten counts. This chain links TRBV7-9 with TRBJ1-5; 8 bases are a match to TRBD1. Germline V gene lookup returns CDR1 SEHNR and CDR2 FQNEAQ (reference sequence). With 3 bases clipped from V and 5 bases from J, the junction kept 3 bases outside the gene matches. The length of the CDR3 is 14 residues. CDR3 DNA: TGTGCCAGCAGCTTTTCAGGGGGCCATCAGCCCCAGCATTTT. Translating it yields CASSFSGGHQPQHF.

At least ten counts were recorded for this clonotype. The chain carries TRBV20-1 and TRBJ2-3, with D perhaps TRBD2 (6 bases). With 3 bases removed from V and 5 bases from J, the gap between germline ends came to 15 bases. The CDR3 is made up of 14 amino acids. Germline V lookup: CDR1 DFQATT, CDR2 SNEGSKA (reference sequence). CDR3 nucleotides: TGCAGTGCTAGTGAGGGAGGCGGCGGAGATACGCAGTATTTT. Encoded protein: CSASEGGGGDTQYF.

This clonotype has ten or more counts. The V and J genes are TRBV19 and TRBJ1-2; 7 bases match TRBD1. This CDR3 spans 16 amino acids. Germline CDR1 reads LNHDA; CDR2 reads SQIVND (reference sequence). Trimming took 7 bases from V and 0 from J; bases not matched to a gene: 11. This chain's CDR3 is CASTPDRRPTNYGYTF. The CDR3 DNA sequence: TGTGCCAGTACCCCGGACAGGCGCCCGACTAACTATGGCTACACCTTC. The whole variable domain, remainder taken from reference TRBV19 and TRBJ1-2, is DGGITQSPKYLFRKEGQNVTLSCEQNLNHDAMYWYRQDPGQGLRLIYYSQIVNDFQKGDIAEGYSVSREKKESFPLTVTSAQKNPTAFYLCASTPDRRPTNYGYTFGSGTRLTVV.

As DNA, the CDR3 is TGTGCCAGCAGCTTAGTGGCGGGAGGGGGGGTGGATGAGCAGTTCTTC. Encoded protein: CASSLVAGGGVDEQFF. The chain couples TRBV7-2 to TRBJ2-1; 9 nucleotides match TRBD2. The trim removed 1 base at V and 8 bases at J, leaving 9 bases unmatched. This CDR3 comprises 16 residues. Germline-derived CDR1 and CDR2 are SGHTA and FQGNSA.

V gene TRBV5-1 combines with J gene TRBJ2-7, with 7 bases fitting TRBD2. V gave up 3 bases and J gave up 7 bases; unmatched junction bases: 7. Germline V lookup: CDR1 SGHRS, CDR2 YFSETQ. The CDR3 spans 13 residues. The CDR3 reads CASSSGGKVEQYF. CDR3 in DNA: TGCGCCAGCAGCTCGGGAGGAAAAGTGGAGCAGTACTTC.

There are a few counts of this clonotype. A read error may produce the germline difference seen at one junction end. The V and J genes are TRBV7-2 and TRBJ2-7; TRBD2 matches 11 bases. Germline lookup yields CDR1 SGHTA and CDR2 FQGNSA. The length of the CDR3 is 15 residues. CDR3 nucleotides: TGTGCCAGCAGGGGGGGACTAGCGGTCGGCTACGAGCGGTACTTC. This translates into CASRGGLAVGYERYF.

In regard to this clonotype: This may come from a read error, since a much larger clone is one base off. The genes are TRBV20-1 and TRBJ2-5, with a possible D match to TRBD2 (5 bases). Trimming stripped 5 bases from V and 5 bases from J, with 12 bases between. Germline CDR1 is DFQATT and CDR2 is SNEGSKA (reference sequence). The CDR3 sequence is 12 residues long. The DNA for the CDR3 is TGCAGTGCTGGGTCCGGGAAGGAGACCCAGTACTTC. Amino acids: CSAGSGKETQYF.

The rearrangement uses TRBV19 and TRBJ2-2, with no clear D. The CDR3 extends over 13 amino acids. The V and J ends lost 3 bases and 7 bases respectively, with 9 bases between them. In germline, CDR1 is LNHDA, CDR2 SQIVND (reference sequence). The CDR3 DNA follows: TGTGCCAGTAGTATTTGGGTTGACGGGGAGCTGTTTTTT. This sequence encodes CASSIWVDGELFF. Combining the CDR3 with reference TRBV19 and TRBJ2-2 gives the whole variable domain DGGITQSPKYLFRKEGQNVTLSCEQNLNHDAMYWYRQDPGQGLRLIYYSQIVNDFQKGDIAEGYSVSREKKESFPLTVTSAQKNPTAFYLCASSIWVDGELFFGEGSRLTVL.

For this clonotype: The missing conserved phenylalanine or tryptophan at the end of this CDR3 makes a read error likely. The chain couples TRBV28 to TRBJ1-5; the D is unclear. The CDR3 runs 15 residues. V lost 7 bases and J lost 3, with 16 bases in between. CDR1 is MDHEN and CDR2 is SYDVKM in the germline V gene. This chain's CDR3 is CASNPDGQINQPQHL. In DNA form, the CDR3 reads TGTGCCAGCAACCCCGACGGCCAGATCAATCAGCCCCAGCATCTT.

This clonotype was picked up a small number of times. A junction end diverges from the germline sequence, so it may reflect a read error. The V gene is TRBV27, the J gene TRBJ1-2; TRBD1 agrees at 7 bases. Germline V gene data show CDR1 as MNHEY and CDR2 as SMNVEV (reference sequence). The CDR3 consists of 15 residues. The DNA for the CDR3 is TGTGCCGGCAGTAAGGGTCAGGGGGAGGTCTATGGCTACACCTTC. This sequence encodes CAGSKGQGEVYGYTF.

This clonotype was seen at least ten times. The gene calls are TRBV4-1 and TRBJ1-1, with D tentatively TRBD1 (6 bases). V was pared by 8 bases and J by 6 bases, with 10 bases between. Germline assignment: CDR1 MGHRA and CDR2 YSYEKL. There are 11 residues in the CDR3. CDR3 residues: CASSWGPEAFF. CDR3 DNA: TGCGCCAGCTCTTGGGGGCCTGAAGCTTTCTTT.

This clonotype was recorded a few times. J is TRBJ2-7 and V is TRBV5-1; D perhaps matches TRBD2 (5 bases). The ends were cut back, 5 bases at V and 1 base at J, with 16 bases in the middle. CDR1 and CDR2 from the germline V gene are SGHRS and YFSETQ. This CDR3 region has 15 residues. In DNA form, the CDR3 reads TGCGCCAGCAGAATCGGGGTCGCGGATTCCTACGAGCAGTACTTC. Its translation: CASRIGVADSYEQYF.

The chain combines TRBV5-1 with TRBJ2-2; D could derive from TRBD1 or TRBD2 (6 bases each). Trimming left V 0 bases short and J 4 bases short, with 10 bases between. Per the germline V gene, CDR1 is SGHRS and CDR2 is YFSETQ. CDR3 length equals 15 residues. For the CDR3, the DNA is TGCGCCAGCAGCTTGGTGGAGGGGGTCACCGGGGAGCTGTTTTTT. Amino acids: CASSLVEGVTGELFF.

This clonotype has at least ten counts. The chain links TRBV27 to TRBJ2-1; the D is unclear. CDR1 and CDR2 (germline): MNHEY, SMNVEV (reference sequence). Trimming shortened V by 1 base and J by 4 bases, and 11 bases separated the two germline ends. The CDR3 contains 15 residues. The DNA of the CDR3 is TGTGCCAGCAGTTTATTACCGGAGCGATACAATGAGCAGTTCTTC. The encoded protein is CASSLLPERYNEQFF.

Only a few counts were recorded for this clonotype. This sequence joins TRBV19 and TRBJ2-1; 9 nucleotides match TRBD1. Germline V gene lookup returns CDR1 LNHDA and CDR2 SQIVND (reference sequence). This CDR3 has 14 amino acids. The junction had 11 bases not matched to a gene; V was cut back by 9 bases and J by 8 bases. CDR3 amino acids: CASSRTGVVDEQFF. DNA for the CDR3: TGTGCCAGCTCCAGGACAGGGGTGGTGGATGAGCAGTTCTTC. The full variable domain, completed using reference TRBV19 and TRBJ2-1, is DGGITQSPKYLFRKEGQNVTLSCEQNLNHDAMYWYRQDPGQGLRLIYYSQIVNDFQKGDIAEGYSVSREKKESFPLTVTSAQKNPTAFYLCASSRTGVVDEQFFGPGTRLTVL.

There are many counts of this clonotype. In DNA form, the CDR3 reads TGTGCCAGCAGCATGGATTTACCCCTCCACTTT. This encodes CASSMDLPLHF. This rearrangement joins TRBV7-9 to TRBJ1-6; no reliable D call. CDR1 and CDR2 (germline): SEHNR, FQNEAQ (reference sequence). This CDR3 contains 11 residues. V lost 5 bases and J lost 12, with 8 bases in between.

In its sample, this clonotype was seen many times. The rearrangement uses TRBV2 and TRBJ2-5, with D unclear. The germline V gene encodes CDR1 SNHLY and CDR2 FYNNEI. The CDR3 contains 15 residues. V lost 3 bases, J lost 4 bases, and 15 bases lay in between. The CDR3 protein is CASSDLGVGRETQYF. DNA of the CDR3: TGTGCCAGCAGTGACCTTGGCGTGGGTCGAGAGACCCAGTACTTC.

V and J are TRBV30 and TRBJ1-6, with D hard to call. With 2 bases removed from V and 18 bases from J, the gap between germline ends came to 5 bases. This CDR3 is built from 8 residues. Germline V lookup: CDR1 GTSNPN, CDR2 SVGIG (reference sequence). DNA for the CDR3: TGTGCCTGGAGTCTCAACCACTTT. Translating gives CAWSLNHF.

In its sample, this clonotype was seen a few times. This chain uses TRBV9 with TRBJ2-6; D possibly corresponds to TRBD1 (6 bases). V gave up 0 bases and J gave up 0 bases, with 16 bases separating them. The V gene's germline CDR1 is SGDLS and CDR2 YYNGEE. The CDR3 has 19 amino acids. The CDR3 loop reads CASSVVFGTRNSGANVLTF. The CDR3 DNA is TGTGCCAGCAGCGTAGTTTTTGGGACACGGAACTCTGGGGCCAACGTCCTGACTTTC.

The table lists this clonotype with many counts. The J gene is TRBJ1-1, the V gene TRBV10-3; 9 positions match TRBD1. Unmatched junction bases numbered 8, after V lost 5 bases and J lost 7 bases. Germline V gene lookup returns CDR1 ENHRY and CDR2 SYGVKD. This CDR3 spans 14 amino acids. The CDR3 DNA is TGTGCCATCAGTAAGATGGACAGGGGTGTTGAAGCTTTCTTT. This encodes CAISKMDRGVEAFF.

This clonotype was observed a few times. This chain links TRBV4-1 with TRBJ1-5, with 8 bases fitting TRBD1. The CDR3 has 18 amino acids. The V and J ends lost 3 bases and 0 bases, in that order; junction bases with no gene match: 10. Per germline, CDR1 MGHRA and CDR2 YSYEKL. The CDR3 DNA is TGCGCCAGCAGCCAGGAAATCGGACAGGGAGTTAGCAATCAGCCCCAGCATTTT. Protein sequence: CASSQEIGQGVSNQPQHF.

The CDR3 reads CASSVESGALSTDTQYF. The CDR3 DNA reads as TGTGCCAGCAGCGTAGAGTCAGGGGCTTTAAGCACAGATACGCAGTATTTT. The V gene is TRBV9, the J gene TRBJ2-3; TRBD1 might be the D (6 bases). CDR1 is SGDLS, CDR2 YYNGEE, per germline. Trimming pared 0 bases from V and 0 bases from J, leaving 14 bases between. This CDR3 spans 17 amino acids.

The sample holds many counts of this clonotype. The DNA of the CDR3 is TGTGCCAGCAGCCCAACTAGCGACCGCTACGAGCAGTACTTC. Its translation: CASSPTSDRYEQYF. This sequence joins TRBV9 and TRBJ2-7; 7 nucleotides agree with TRBD2. The CDR3 sequence is 14 residues long. V lost 4 bases, J lost 3 bases, and 7 bases stayed unmatched. The germline V gene has CDR1 SGDLS and CDR2 YYNGEE.

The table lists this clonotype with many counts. CDR3 sequence (DNA): TGCAGTGCTAGCGGAGTTACAAATGAGCAGTTCTTC. It yields the protein CSASGVTNEQFF. This sequence joins TRBV20-1 and TRBJ2-1; D is undetermined. The CDR3 consists of 12 residues. The germline gives CDR1 DFQATT, CDR2 SNEGSKA (reference sequence). The V end lost 3 bases, the J end lost 7 bases, and 10 bases lay between the germline ends.

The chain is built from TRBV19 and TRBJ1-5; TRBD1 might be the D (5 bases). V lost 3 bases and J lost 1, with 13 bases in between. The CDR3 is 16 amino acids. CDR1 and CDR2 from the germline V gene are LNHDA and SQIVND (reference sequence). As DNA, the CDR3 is TGTGCCAGTAGTATCCCCCCGCAGGGCAGCAATCAGCCCCAGCATTTT. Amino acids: CASSIPPQGSNQPQHF.